Below, 23 T cell receptor beta chains from the same sample are listed, as sequenced in a study of T cell repertoires in cytomegalovirus infection (dated by TCRdb to the late 2010s). The treatment or condition label of this sample denotes: in vitro stimulation with specific CMV peptide epitopes to enrich CMV-specific T cells. No antigen has been identified for these receptors. The sequencer was an Illumina HiSeq 1500. TCRdb passed the public sequencing reads through fastp at Q25 and MiXCR, retaining productive beta sequences. Every distinct CDR3 protein forms one entry, paired with its most common genes and DNA. This sample lists under 500,000 distinct CDR3 sequences; roughly 42% were detected once. The ten largest clones take up just under 45% of the sample. The starting material was cultured PBMCs, obtained from culture after CMV antigen stimulation. All receptors come from a human donor in good health (CMV status not recorded). Some clones in this sample may be carry-over from other donors' samples.

The chain is built from TRBV15 and TRBJ2-7, with D perhaps matching TRBD2 (5 bases). The V end was cut by 0 bases, the J end by 5 bases, with 14 bases between. The germline V gene has CDR1 LNHNV and CDR2 YYDKDF (reference sequence). This CDR3 is 15 amino acids long. The CDR3 sequence: CATSRDRGSNHEQYF. The CDR3, as DNA: TGTGCCACCAGCAGAGATCGGGGATCTAATCACGAGCAGTACTTC.

The rearrangement uses TRBV6-5 and TRBJ2-1; D may correspond to TRBD1 or TRBD2 (5 bases each). The CDR3 loop spans 15 amino acids. Germline V gene lookup returns CDR1 MNHEY and CDR2 SVGAGI. V was pared by 2 bases and J by 6 bases, with 14 bases between. In DNA form, the CDR3 reads TGTGCCAGCAGTTACGTCAGGGAGTATAGCAATGAGCAGTTCTTC. It specifies CASSYVREYSNEQFF.

The chain combines TRBV6-6 with TRBJ2-1; weak D call: TRBD1 (6 bases). This CDR3 is 16 amino acids long. Germline V lookup: CDR1 MNHNY, CDR2 SVGAGI (reference sequence). The ends were cut back, 5 bases at V and 0 bases at J, with 14 bases in the middle. This CDR3 is CASSGSGQSSYNEQFF. CDR3 bases: TGTGCCAGCAGTGGATCGGGACAAAGCTCCTACAATGAGCAGTTCTTC.

This clonotype showed up just a few times. This rearrangement joins TRBV4-1 to TRBJ2-3; possible D gene TRBD1, 6 bases. Germline CDR1 and CDR2: MGHRA and YSYEKL. The CDR3 sequence is 13 residues long. V dropped 0 bases and J dropped 6 bases, with 7 bases sitting between them. The CDR3 loop is CASSQDGGDTQYF. As DNA, the CDR3 is TGCGCCAGCAGCCAAGATGGGGGCGATACGCAGTATTTT.

The chain joins TRBV5-5 to TRBJ1-5; D uncertain. The CDR3 has 15 residues. Trimming removed 4 bases from V and 3 bases from J, with 14 bases in between. The V gene's germline CDR1 is SGHKS and CDR2 YYEKEE (reference sequence). CDR3 sequence: CASSRMVNYNQPQHF. CDR3 nucleotides: TGTGCCAGCAGCCGAATGGTGAATTACAATCAGCCCCAGCATTTT.

The V call is TRBV6-8, the J call TRBJ1-2, with D perhaps matching TRBD1 (5 bases). The CDR3 is 15 residues long. Trimming removed 8 bases at V and 8 bases at J, with 24 bases between. Germline V CDR1 and CDR2: MNHGY, SAAAGT. The CDR3 here is CASAYGGGVGEGYTF. The CDR3 DNA is TGTGCCAGCGCATACGGAGGAGGGGTGGGCGAGGGCTACACCTTC.

The chain carries TRBV10-3 and TRBJ1-1; 7 bases map to TRBD1. The J segment lost 5 bases and the V segment lost 8 bases, leaving 8 bases of the junction unmatched. CDR1 is ENHRY, CDR2 SYGVKD, per germline. This CDR3 has 13 residues. The CDR3 reads CAIGDRVETEAFF. For the CDR3, the DNA is TGTGCCATCGGAGACAGGGTGGAGACTGAAGCTTTCTTT.

The rearrangement links TRBV6-2 or TRBV6-3 to TRBJ1-1; a possible D gene is TRBD1 (6 bases). From germline, CDR1 is MNHEY and CDR2 SVGEGT. Between the trimmed V and J ends, which lost 6 bases and 5 bases, there was a span of 13 bases. This CDR3 comprises 13 residues. CDR3 amino acids: CASRKTGQTEAFF. DNA of the CDR3: TGTGCCAGCAGGAAGACCGGACAGACTGAAGCTTTCTTT.

For the CDR3, the DNA is TGTGCCAGCAGCCCCTGGACTAGCGGGGGGCACAATGAGCAGTTCTTC. Amino acids: CASSPWTSGGHNEQFF. This chain connects TRBV7-2 to TRBJ2-1; 14 bases agree with TRBD2. This CDR3 comprises 16 residues. The V segment lost 5 bases and the J segment 5 bases; nucleotides outside the gene matches: 5. Germline values: CDR1 SGHTA, CDR2 FQGNSA. Drawing the rest from reference TRBV7-2 and TRBJ2-1, the complete variable domain is GAGVSQSPSNKVTEKGKDVELRCDPISGHTALYWYRQSLGQGLEFLIYFQGNSAPDKSGLPSDRFSAERTGGSVSTLTIQRTQQEDSAVYLCASSPWTSGGHNEQFFGPGTRLTVL.

This rearrangement joins TRBV7-6 to TRBJ2-5; no clear D gene. CDR1 and CDR2 (germline): SGHVS, FNYEAQ. The V gene lost 1 base and the J gene lost 4 bases, with 10 bases spanning the gap. This CDR3 region has 14 residues. In DNA, the CDR3 is TGTGCCAGCAGCTTAGTGGGCCGTCCAGAGACCCAGTACTTC. Protein product: CASSLVGRPETQYF. The full variable domain, in which reference TRBV7-6 and TRBJ2-5 provide the parts outside the CDR3, is GAGVSQSPRYKVTKRGQDVALRCDPISGHVSLYWYRQALGQGPEFLTYFNYEAQQDKSGLPNDRFSAERPEGSISTLTIQRTEQRDSAMYRCASSLVGRPETQYFGPGTRLLVL.

The V call is TRBV7-6, the J call TRBJ2-7; 7 bases fit TRBD2. Trimming removed 2 bases from V and 4 bases from J; junction bases left unmatched: 8. CDR1 and CDR2 (germline): SGHVS, FNYEAQ. The CDR3 loop spans 15 amino acids. The CDR3 bases are TGTGCCAGCAGCTTATGTGGGAGGGCTTTATACGAGCAGTACTTC. Protein: CASSLCGRALYEQYF.

This clonotype was detected only a few times. The chain couples TRBV24-1 to TRBJ1-5; 9 bases line up with TRBD1. CDR1 and CDR2 (germline): KGHDR, SFDVKD. V lost 7 bases to trimming and J lost 6 bases; unmatched junction nucleotides: 12. This CDR3 is 16 amino acids long. The CDR3 spells CATSSSGTGMSQPQHF. The CDR3, as DNA: TGTGCCACCAGCTCATCCGGGACAGGGATGAGTCAGCCCCAGCATTTT.

V usage is TRBV4-3 and J usage is TRBJ2-7; TRBD1 matches at 7 bases. The CDR3 sequence is 15 residues long. The V segment lost 3 bases and the J segment 0 bases; nucleotides outside the gene matches: 5. Looked up from germline, CDR1 is LGHNA and CDR2 is YSLEER. The CDR3 DNA reads TGCGCCAGCAGCCATTCGACAGGGAACTCCTACGAGCAGTACTTC. It is translated as CASSHSTGNSYEQYF.

The chain carries TRBV7-8 and TRBJ2-5; D possibly corresponds to TRBD2 (6 bases). The length of the CDR3 is 15 residues. Trimming stripped 5 bases from V and 3 bases from J, with 16 bases between. In germline, CDR1 is SGHVS, CDR2 FQNEAQ. The CDR3 region is CASSLLGGWEETQYF. The CDR3 coding sequence is TGTGCCAGCAGCCTGCTGGGAGGCTGGGAAGAGACCCAGTACTTC.

The DNA for the CDR3 is TGCAGCGCCAAGGGGTTCAACGACGGGGAGCTGTTTTTT. It codes for CSAKGFNDGELFF. The chain employs TRBV29-1 and TRBJ2-2; a possible D gene is TRBD1 (5 bases). V lost 7 bases and J lost 7, with 16 bases in between. The CDR3 consists of 13 residues. Germline values: CDR1 SQVTM, CDR2 ANQGSEA.

This clonotype was counted a single time. The gene calls are TRBV7-9 and TRBJ2-3; a weak D match, TRBD2 (6 bases). The CDR3 runs to 15 residues. Germline assignment: CDR1 SEHNR and CDR2 FQNEAQ (reference sequence). The germline V and J ends were trimmed by 4 bases and 6 bases, with 17 bases remaining between them. The CDR3 sequence is CASSSLDYPSDTQYF. The CDR3 region has the DNA TGTGCCAGCAGCTCTCTGGACTATCCTTCGGATACGCAGTATTTT. Supplemented by reference TRBV7-9 and TRBJ2-3, the full variable domain reads DTGVSQNPRHKITKRGQNVTFRCDPISEHNRLYWYRQTLGQGPEFLTYFQNEAQLEKSRLLSDRFSAERPKGSFSTLEIQRTEQGDSAMYLCASSSLDYPSDTQYFGPGTRLTVL.

The chain uses TRBV7-8 and TRBJ1-5; 9 bases line up with TRBD1. Germline V gives CDR1 SGHVS, CDR2 FQNEAQ. V lost 10 bases and J lost 0; bases outside the gene matches: 16. The CDR3 spans 18 residues. The CDR3 DNA is TGTGCCACCTCCCTGGGGGACAGGGTTGTGGATAGCAATCAGCCCCAGCATTTT. Translating it yields CATSLGDRVVDSNQPQHF.

V gene TRBV5-1 combines with J gene TRBJ2-7, with D perhaps matching TRBD2 (5 bases). Germline CDR1 reads SGHRS; CDR2 reads YFSETQ. Trimming stripped 8 bases from V and 0 bases from J, with 15 bases between. CDR3 length: 14 amino acids. The CDR3 region has the DNA TGCGCCAGTGGGGATTTAAGCGGCTCCTACGAGCAGTACTTC. Translating gives CASGDLSGSYEQYF.

The CDR3 sequence: CASSHGGSGQPQHF. DNA of the CDR3: TGTGCCAGCAGTCATGGCGGGTCGGGACAGCCCCAGCATTTT. The chain is built from TRBV27 and TRBJ1-5; D is unresolved. Germline lookup yields CDR1 MNHEY and CDR2 SMNVEV (reference sequence). The CDR3 sequence is 14 residues long. V lost 5 bases to trimming and J lost 7 bases, with 15 bases between them.

The rearrangement joins TRBV27 to TRBJ2-1; D not resolved. V was shortened by 0 bases and J by 7 bases, with 7 bases between the two germline ends. The CDR3 covers 13 residues. CDR1 and CDR2 from the germline V gene are MNHEY and SMNVEV (reference sequence). The CDR3 loop reads CASSLSFVNEQFF. In DNA, the CDR3 is TGTGCCAGCAGTTTATCCTTTGTTAATGAGCAGTTCTTC.

Regarding this clonotype: The germline gene is not matched at one end of the junction; a read error may be the cause. The rearrangement links TRBV7-8 to TRBJ2-2; TRBD2 aligns across 8 bases. Germline-derived CDR1 and CDR2 are SGHVS and FQNEAQ. There are 19 residues in the CDR3. This CDR3 is CASSSNPGGTFAETGELLF. DNA for the CDR3: TGTGCCAGCAGTTCAAACCCGGGGGGGACCTTCGCGGAGACCGGGGAGCTGTTGTTT.

This clonotype was seen more than once but under ten times. The rearrangement uses TRBV7-2 and TRBJ1-1, with D unclear. The CDR3 runs 15 residues. Germline CDR1 SGHTA, CDR2 FQGNSA. Deletions cut 5 bases from V and 4 bases from J, with 17 bases between. The CDR3 DNA follows: TGTGCCAGCAGCCCCTGGACGCCCCCACTCACTGAAGCTTTCTTT. Translation gives CASSPWTPPLTEAFF.

CDR3 DNA sequence: TGTGCCAGCAGTTACGAGGGGACAGGGGTCGGGGTATCATACAATGAGCAGTTCTTC. It specifies CASSYEGTGVGVSYNEQFF. The V call is TRBV6-6, the J call TRBJ2-1, with 10 bases aligning to TRBD1. The CDR3 extends over 19 amino acids. J gave up 4 bases and V 2 bases, and 14 bases lay outside the gene matches. In germline, CDR1 is MNHNY, CDR2 SVGAGI (reference sequence).